This TCR beta chain was observed in a study of cytomegalovirus exposure and HLA in healthy donors. 60 Vbeta and 13 Jbeta primers were used in PCR. Libraries were prepared by immunoSEQ multiplex PCR; TCRdb keeps only in-frame clonotypes and omits some of them. The profile shows around 210,000 clones, roughly 84% of them singletons. This CDR3 region has 15 residues. Trimming cost V 3 bases and J 0 bases, with 11 bases left between them. Germline values: CDR1 SNHLY, CDR2 FYNNEI. Notes on this clone: Its antigen is still unknown.

General observations from the study: In a later analysis, most CMV-associated TCR beta chains appeared HLA-restricted. One variant, a missense change in DCLRE1C, was linked in a later analysis to TCR beta V- and J-gene trimming. Some V segments could not be told apart, so they were left out, TRBV6-2 and TRBV6-3 among them.

Sequences were obtained from PBMCs. This chain connects TRBV2 to TRBJ2-5; D gene ambiguous. This TCR was recovered from a girl aged 2-10 years in good health and CMV-seronegative. CDR3 nucleotides: TGTGCCAGCAGTGACAGTTGGGCACACCAAGAGACCCAGTACTTC. Its translation: CASSDSWAHQETQYF.